Following are 24 T cell receptor beta chains from one sample sequenced in a study of cytomegalovirus exposure and HLA in healthy donors. 60 Vbeta and 13 Jbeta primers were used in PCR. TCRdb keeps only in-frame clones here, not all; method: immunoSEQ multiplex PCR. The top ten clones hold about 8.2% of a sample with 60,000 to 95,000 clones, just under 80% of them seen once. Sequenced material: PBMCs. These receptors all stem from a woman aged 40 to 50 in good health and CMV-seropositive.

This clone was detected a few times. V and J are TRBV4-2 and TRBJ2-7, with TRBD2 matching over 7 bases. CDR1 is LGHNA, CDR2 YNFKEQ, per germline. Trimming took 4 bases from V and 6 from J; bases not matched to a gene: 9. This CDR3 is 14 amino acids long. CDR3 region: CASSPDRGRGEQYF. The CDR3 DNA sequence: TGTGCCAGCAGCCCCGACCGTGGGAGGGGCGAGCAGTACTTC.

The V and J genes are TRBV28 and TRBJ1-4, with 9 bases lining up with TRBD1. Trimming cost V 6 bases and J 6 bases; bases outside gene matches: 5. Germline CDR1 reads MDHEN; CDR2 reads SYDVKM. The CDR3 spans 14 residues. This CDR3 is CASRAGQGHEKLFF. The DNA of the CDR3 is TGTGCCAGCAGAGCGGGACAGGGACATGAAAAACTGTTTTTT.

The chain has TRBV4-2 and TRBJ1-2, with D unresolved. CDR1 and CDR2 (germline): LGHNA, YNFKEQ. The CDR3 covers 18 residues. V gave up 1 base and J gave up 1 base, with 19 bases separating them. CDR3 bases: TGTGCCAGCAGCCAAGGAATCCGCGACTCTCGTTATAACTATGGCTACACCTTC. Residues: CASSQGIRDSRYNYGYTF.

The chain recombines TRBV14 with TRBJ2-7, with TRBD2 as a possible D gene (6 bases). Germline CDR1 is SGHDN and CDR2 is FVKESK. The CDR3 runs 18 residues. The V and J ends lost 0 bases and 2 bases respectively, with 20 bases between them. The chain's CDR3 is CASSQDKEGSFLAYEQYF. Here the CDR3 DNA reads TGTGCCAGCAGCCAAGATAAGGAGGGGTCCTTTTTAGCCTACGAGCAGTACTTC. Supplemented by reference TRBV14 and TRBJ2-7, the full variable domain reads EAGVTQFPSHSVIEKGQTVTLRCDPISGHDNLYWYRRVMGKEIKFLLHFVKESKQDESGMPNNRFLAERTGGTYSTLKVQPAELEDSGVYFCASSQDKEGSFLAYEQYFGPGTRLTVT.

The chain has TRBV13 and TRBJ2-3; D is uncertain. The CDR3 runs 12 residues. Trimming removed 2 bases from V and 3 bases from J, with 3 bases in between. The germline gives CDR1 PRHDT, CDR2 FYEKMQ (reference sequence). This chain's CDR3 is CASSLRTDTQYF. As DNA, the CDR3 is TGTGCCAGCAGCTTACGGACAGATACGCAGTATTTT.

CDR3 sequence: CSGLLQGAGTEAFF. In DNA form, the CDR3 reads TGCAGCGGCCTGCTACAGGGGGCGGGTACTGAAGCTTTCTTT. V usage is TRBV29-1 and J usage is TRBJ1-1; 9 nucleotides match TRBD1. Germline lookup yields CDR1 SQVTM and CDR2 ANQGSEA. Trimming cost V 7 bases and J 5 bases; bases outside gene matches: 11. The CDR3 is 14 residues long.

V and J are TRBV20-1 and TRBJ1-2; 7 bases line up with TRBD1. Germline values: CDR1 DFQATT, CDR2 SNEGSKA (reference sequence). The junction had 1 base not matched to a gene; V was cut back by 0 bases and J by 9 bases. This CDR3 region has 11 residues. In DNA form, the CDR3 reads TGCAGTGCTAGAGACAGGGGGAGCTACACCTTC. As protein: CSARDRGSYTF.

This clone was observed many times. V gene TRBV15 combines with J gene TRBJ1-4, with 8 bases fitting TRBD1. The CDR3 covers 15 residues. Unmatched junction bases numbered 5, after V lost 3 bases and J lost 5 bases. The V gene's germline CDR1 is LNHNV and CDR2 YYDKDF (reference sequence). The CDR3: CATSRARQGNEKLFF. CDR3 coding DNA: TGTGCCACCAGCAGGGCGAGACAGGGGAATGAAAAACTGTTTTTT.

The chain carries TRBV7-2 and TRBJ2-5; 7 bases are shared with TRBD1. This CDR3 is 15 amino acids long. V dropped 4 bases and J dropped 0; count of bases not matched to a gene: 5. CDR1 is SGHTA and CDR2 is FQGNSA in the germline V gene. In nucleotides, the CDR3 is TGTGCCAGCAGCTCACAGGGGATTTACCAAGAGACCCAGTACTTC. It translates to CASSSQGIYQETQYF.

The rearrangement joins TRBV19 to TRBJ1-5; 9 bases line up with TRBD1. Germline lookup yields CDR1 LNHDA and CDR2 SQIVND (reference sequence). Unmatched junction bases numbered 3, after V lost 3 bases and J lost 3 bases. The CDR3 contains 15 residues. The CDR3 bases are TGTGCCAGTAGTATTCGGACAGGGGACAATCAGCCCCAGCATTTT. It codes for CASSIRTGDNQPQHF.

The chain joins TRBV7-9 to TRBJ2-1; TRBD2 aligns across 13 bases. The CDR3 is 17 residues long. The germline CDR1 and CDR2 sequences are SEHNR and FQNEAQ (reference sequence). V lost 4 bases, J lost 5 bases, and 8 bases stayed unmatched. The DNA for the CDR3 is TGTGCCAGCAGCTCAACTAGCGGGGGGGCCATGGACAATGAGCAGTTCTTC. Protein product: CASSSTSGGAMDNEQFF.

This clone was counted only a few times. The gene calls are TRBV11-2 and TRBJ2-1; D possibly corresponds to TRBD1 (5 bases). Trimming cost V 3 bases and J 5 bases, with 8 bases left between them. The germline V gene encodes CDR1 SGHAT and CDR2 FQNNGV. This CDR3 has 13 residues. CDR3: CASSLGQNNEQFF. The CDR3 bases are TGTGCCAGCAGCTTGGGGCAGAACAATGAGCAGTTCTTC.

The chain combines TRBV5-4 with TRBJ2-3; D is perhaps TRBD1 (6 bases). The CDR3 extends over 16 amino acids. The ends were cut back, 0 bases at V and 0 bases at J, with 11 bases in the middle. Germline V gives CDR1 SGHNT, CDR2 YYREEE (reference sequence). The CDR3 DNA follows: TGTGCCAGCAGCTTGGACGCCAGGGGCAGCACAGATACGCAGTATTTT. Translated, it gives CASSLDARGSTDTQYF.

The gene calls are TRBV10-3 and TRBJ2-5, with 13 bases aligning to TRBD2. V lost 0 bases, J lost 4 bases, and 5 bases stayed unmatched. The CDR3 contains 17 residues. Per germline, CDR1 ENHRY and CDR2 SYGVKD. CDR3 protein: CAISESPLAGGRETQYF. In DNA form, the CDR3 reads TGTGCCATCAGTGAGTCCCCACTAGCGGGGGGGCGAGAGACCCAGTACTTC.

The chain uses TRBV4-3 and TRBJ2-6; D perhaps matches TRBD2 (5 bases). Per the germline V gene, CDR1 is LGHNA and CDR2 is YSLEER. The CDR3 runs to 16 residues. The V gene lost 0 bases and the J gene lost 1 base, with 7 bases spanning the gap. Here the CDR3 reads CASSQEEGSGANVLTF. The CDR3 nucleotides are TGCGCCAGCAGCCAAGAAGAGGGATCTGGGGCCAACGTCCTGACTTTC.

This chain links TRBV5-1 with TRBJ1-4; D ambiguous. There are 16 residues in the CDR3. Germline CDR1 and CDR2: SGHRS and YFSETQ. Trimming removed 3 bases at V and 4 bases at J, with 16 bases between. Written as DNA, the CDR3 is TGCGCCAGCAGCTCCGGTCGGAGTAGCGATAATGAAAAACTGTTTTTT. Its protein is CASSSGRSSDNEKLFF.

This clone showed up just a few times. The V and J genes are TRBV14 and TRBJ1-1, with D unresolved. V lost 1 base, J lost 1 base, and 4 bases lay in between. The CDR3 covers 13 residues. CDR1 and CDR2 (germline): SGHDN, FVKESK. CDR3 protein: CASSQGGNTEAFF. The CDR3, as DNA: TGTGCCAGCAGCCAAGGAGGGAACACTGAAGCTTTCTTT.

The chain uses TRBV6-5 and TRBJ2-7, with 11 bases aligning to TRBD1. Germline V gives CDR1 MNHEY, CDR2 SVGAGI. The CDR3 is made up of 14 amino acids. J gave up 7 bases and V 6 bases, and 8 bases lay outside the gene matches. In nucleotides, the CDR3 is TGTGCCAGCAGATGGGACAGGGGGTCTAGGGAGCAGTACTTC. This codes for CASRWDRGSREQYF.

The chain is built from TRBV6-1 and TRBJ1-1; 7 bases match TRBD1. The CDR3 has 15 residues. Trimming took 0 bases from V and 6 from J; bases not matched to a gene: 7. The germline gives CDR1 MNHNS, CDR2 SASEGT. CDR3 protein: CASSEAYRGPAEAFF. For the CDR3, the DNA is TGTGCCAGCAGTGAAGCGTATAGGGGGCCCGCTGAAGCTTTCTTT.

This clone appeared a few times. The V call is TRBV7-9, the J call TRBJ2-3; 7 bases map to TRBD2. Germline-derived CDR1 and CDR2 are SEHNR and FQNEAQ (reference sequence). V was clipped by 4 bases and J by 0 bases; unmatched bases: 1. The CDR3 extends over 14 amino acids. CDR3 DNA sequence: TGTGCCAGCAGCTGGGGGGGGAGCACAGATACGCAGTATTTT. Translated, it gives CASSWGGSTDTQYF.

This clone occurred once. V gene TRBV6-5 combines with J gene TRBJ1-1; TRBD1 aligns across 7 bases. The CDR3 sequence is 14 residues long. The germline V gene has CDR1 MNHEY and CDR2 SVGAGI. V dropped 7 bases and J dropped 5; count of bases not matched to a gene: 10. The CDR3 DNA follows: TGTGCCAGCATACTAAAGGGGGCTGGGACTGAAGCTTTCTTT. Translation gives CASILKGAGTEAFF.

Here the CDR3 DNA reads TGTGCCAGCAGTTTAAATGGGCCAGCGGGGAACACAGATACGCAGTATTTT. This gives the protein CASSLNGPAGNTDTQYF. The J gene is TRBJ2-3, the V gene TRBV28; TRBD2 matches at 7 bases. Losses at the gene ends were 2 bases for V and 2 bases for J; bases not matched to a gene: 10. Germline V gene lookup returns CDR1 MDHEN and CDR2 SYDVKM. The CDR3 is made up of 17 amino acids.

This clone was found a few times. The rearrangement uses TRBV21-1 and TRBJ2-5; the table's D call of TRBD1 was not tested on the DNA. TRBV21-1 corresponds to a pseudogene. The CDR3 covers 15 residues. Here the CDR3 DNA reads TGCGCCAGCAGCCCCGAAGACAGCCCCCGGGAGACCCAGTACTTC. Translated, it gives CASSPEDSPRETQYF.

V and J are TRBV11-2 and TRBJ2-3; tentative D call: TRBD2 (7 bases). The CDR3 extends over 15 amino acids. Germline CDR1 and CDR2: SGHAT and FQNNGV. The V gene lost 2 bases and the J gene lost 4 bases, with 13 bases spanning the gap. The CDR3 sequence: CASSLRRGRSDTQYF. The DNA of the CDR3 is TGTGCCAGCAGCTTAAGGCGGGGGCGCTCAGATACGCAGTATTTT.